This T cell receptor (beta chain) was recorded in a study of cytomegalovirus exposure and HLA in healthy donors. Study findings and constraints: A later analysis showed HLA-associated TCR beta chains outstripping equally common others in clonal expansion. In terms of immune exposure information, only CMV serostatus was available. Later on, an analysis tied around 17,000 TCR beta sequences to HLA alleles at 0.05 false discovery rate.

As for this clone: Antigen unknown.

13 Jbeta primers and 60 Vbeta primers were used for the PCR. TCRdb's table, derived via immunoSEQ multiplex PCR, lists solely in-frame clones and lacks some. In the table there are about 160,000 clones, 87% of which are singletons. The sequenced sample was PBMCs. The source of this sequence is a woman between 25 and 40 years old in good health and CMV-seronegative.

The DNA of the CDR3 is TGTGCCAGCAACCGGGACAGGGACACTGAAGCTTTCTTT. As protein: CASNRDRDTEAFF. V and J are TRBV2 and TRBJ1-1; TRBD1 matches at 9 bases. The CDR3 contains 13 residues. V lost 7 bases to trimming and J lost 3 bases; unmatched junction nucleotides: 3. Per the germline V gene, CDR1 is SNHLY and CDR2 is FYNNEI.